This TCR beta chain was obtained from a study of identical twins (dated by TCRdb to between 2015 and 2016). Broadly, across the study: TCR alpha and beta repertoires from monozygotic twins, unrelated adults of various ages and cord blood were deep-sequenced to test whether fetal clonotypes persist. To rule out contamination, replicate twin experiments were performed at different times with different library preparation protocols.

CDR1 and CDR2 are drawn from the germline V gene: SQVTM, ANQGSEA. Relative to germline, V is 3 bases shorter and J is 1 base shorter, with 14 bases between their ends. The CDR3 numbers 15 residues from cysteine through phenylalanine. The DNA shown is the 45-base CDR3, in frame from base 1. Note on this clonotype: The antigen it binds to is not known. Qualities for individual bases were not recorded, and no much larger clone is one base off.

Libraries were built with 5' RACE. Sequencing instrument: Illumina HiSeq 2000. A universal primer binding site was introduced by template switching, and a unique molecular identifier was present in the final cDNA, enabling accurate counting of TCR cDNA molecules. First-strand cDNA for TCR alpha and beta chains was synthesized from specific primers in the conserved constant-segment region. Each cDNA library was double barcoded, with a SMART-Mk sample barcode plus Illumina barcodes, to control for contamination. TruSeq adapter sequences, together with Illumina sample barcodes, were added in two successive PCR steps. Sequencing of the TCR alpha and beta cDNA libraries was done on the Illumina HiSeq platform using custom primers. In the source study's methods: Unique molecular identifiers were extracted from raw reads with MiGEC, and CDR3 positions were determined with MiXCR. For each individual, recombination models were inferred using an EM algorithm with the repgenHMM and IGoR tools. The tcR package in R was used for shared clonotype analysis, with sharing normalized by the product of cloneset sizes. To study raw recombination without the effects of thymic and clonal selection, out-of-frame nonproductive sequences were analyzed. Through fastp at Q25 and MiXCR, TCRdb rebuilt clones from the public reads, retaining in-frame beta chains. Identical CDR3 protein sequences are pooled into one entry, listed with their most common genes and DNA. TCRdb's processing, not the study's, gives the V and J calls here. The sample records about 530,000 distinct CDR3 sequences, approximately 20% of which are singletons. Of the sample, around 0.5% is held by the ten largest clones.

Results and caveats for the whole study, not just this receptor: In monozygotic twins, out-of-frame TCR alpha sharing was systematically underestimated by recombination models, although the models agreed with sharing between unrelated individuals. Excess twin sharing in beta out-of-frame sequences was weaker because fewer shared sequences lowered the signal-to-noise ratio. Because the same donors could not be followed over many years, the conclusions depended on cross-sectional statistical analysis. Zero-insertion analyses could be partly confounded by invariant T cells such as MAIT and iNKT, although diverse VJ usage argued against such confounding for most clonotypes. Fewer insertions were carried by abundant cord blood beta clonotypes, a similar but weaker trend appeared in young adult naive repertoires, and no such trend appeared in memory repertoires. Out-of-frame TCR alpha sequences shared between twins showed an excess of low generation-probability sequences compared with coincidental sharing between unrelated individuals.

All donors were healthy Caucasians. Three pairs of female monozygotic twins, all aged roughly 18 to 29 years, made up the twin cohort. Positive isolation kits from Invitrogen were used to isolate the CD4+ and CD8+ T cell populations. The same specimen was also included in a second study, on yellow fever vaccine responses in identical twins. That second publication adds: The authors reported that the T cell response to vaccination in identical twins appeared partly convergent and partly personalized. Focusing on identical twins, the study followed the T cell clones that responded to the vaccine, and did so with precision.

The sequenced sample consisted of CD4+ T cells sorted from blood. This sequence originates from a woman between 18 and 29 years old in good health. The V and J genes are TRBV29-1 and TRBJ2-3, with TRBD2 tentatively as D gene (5 bases match). This receptor has the CDR3 CSVEEVQQGTDTQYF. The DNA sequence is given as TGCAGCGTTGAGGAGGTACAGCAGGGCACAGATACGCAGTATTTT.